This T cell receptor (beta chain) was captured in a study of cytomegalovirus exposure and HLA in healthy donors. About this clone itself: As yet, its antigen is unknown.

13 Jbeta primers and 60 Vbeta primers were used for the PCR. Clones were sequenced by immunoSEQ multiplex PCR, and TCRdb holds only the in-frame ones, with some missing. This sample contains approximately 77,000 clones. Findings and caveats of the study: Common viral pathogens (according to a later analysis) appeared linked to several of the most significant clusters. Later analysis demonstrated an association between a missense DCLRE1C variant and TCR beta V- and J-gene trimming. Fewer N-insertions (relative to the roughly 730-donor mean) were reportedly seen in an Asian-associated ancestry cluster in a later analysis. Presence/absence analyses supposed approximately even sequencing depth among donors.

Trimming left V 2 bases short and J 4 bases short, with 10 bases between. The germline V gene has CDR1 SGHDT and CDR2 YYEEEE. The CDR3 is made up of 14 amino acids. What was sequenced was PBMCs. The V and J genes are TRBV5-6 and TRBJ2-1; no firm D call. This TCR was recovered from a man under 40 in good health and CMV-seronegative. CDR3 DNA sequence: TGTGCCAGCAGCTTCTTTCGCAGTTACAATGAGCAGTTCTTC. It is translated as CASSFFRSYNEQFF.